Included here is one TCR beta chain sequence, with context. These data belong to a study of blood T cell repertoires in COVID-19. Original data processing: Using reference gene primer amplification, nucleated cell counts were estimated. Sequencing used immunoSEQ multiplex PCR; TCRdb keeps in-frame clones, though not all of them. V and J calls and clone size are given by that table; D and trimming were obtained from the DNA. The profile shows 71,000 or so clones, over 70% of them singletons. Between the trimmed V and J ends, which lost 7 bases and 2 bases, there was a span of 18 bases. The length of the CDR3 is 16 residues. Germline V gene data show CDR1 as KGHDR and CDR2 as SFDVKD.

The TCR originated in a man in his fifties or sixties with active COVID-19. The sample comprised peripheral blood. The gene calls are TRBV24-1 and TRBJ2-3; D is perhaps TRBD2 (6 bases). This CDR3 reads CATSNPREDNTDTQYF. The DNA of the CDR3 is TGTGCCACCAGCAACCCCAGGGAGGATAACACAGATACGCAGTATTTT.